This TCR beta chain was documented in a study of shared clonotypes between healthy human individuals (dated by TCRdb to between 2020 and 2021). Regarding the research as a whole: The cohort included a few men and two women between 18 and 49 years of age. Leukapheresis yielded between about 0.9 and 9.5 billion PBMCs per donor. To increase sequencing depth and limit assay-specific biases, different laboratories used diverse techniques to prepare libraries and sequence TCR repertoires. The study deeply sequenced blood TCR repertoires of five healthy adults to estimate repertoire size and the extent of clonotype sharing between individuals. For each donor, CD4 naive and CD4 memory were each given three plates, CD8 naive was given two plates, and CD8 memory was given one plate. Study-level results and caveats: When several donors were compared, the shared fraction of clonotypes was about 5.5% for naive CD4, more than 3% for naive CD8, 2.3% for memory CD4, and roughly 0.4% for memory CD8. The small number of donors limited the genetic and exposure-history diversity represented. Pairwise subsampling indicated that sequencing depth was expected to affect the degree of clonotype sharing among donors. Sampling was restricted to blood, and TCR repertoires in tissues likely differ from the TCR repertoires found in blood. Larger estimated clonotype richness was generally found for naive subsets than for memory subsets. Rarefaction of sorted-subset datasets indicated incomplete sequencing despite the large sequencing depth. Higher generation probabilities were observed for clonotypes shared by all four sorted-subset donors than for non-shared clonotypes.

As for this clone: No cognate antigen has been identified for it. No per-base quality is available; no much larger clone lies one base away.

The CDR3 runs 16 residues from the cysteine to the phenylalanine. Here the CDR3 DNA is all that survives: 48 bases in frame from base 1. Relative to germline, V is missing 3 bases and J is missing 5 bases, with 6 bases of the junction outside any gene match. CDR1 and CDR2 are read off the germline V gene as MDHEN and SYDVKM. Using the deep immunoSEQ assay, multiplex PCR amplified TCR CDR3 regions from genomic DNA. Genomic DNA extracted from each cell subset was distributed evenly over all wells of several immunoSEQ 96-well plates, and each plate served as one replicate. For sorted subsets, roughly 200 ng of genomic DNA, equivalent to around 29,000 T cell genomes, went into each replicate PCR. Purified libraries were measured with a Qubit 3.0 fluorometer, size-checked on a Bioanalyzer 2100, and measured again with the KAPA Library Quantification kit. Each immunoSEQ 96-well plate was sequenced on its own single-read 150-cycle Illumina NextSeq 550 flow cell. On the authors' methods: Because only junctional sequences without quality scores were contained in the immunoSEQ output, filtering matching that applied to full-length reads could not be performed. Sequences were annotated with PyIR, a Python wrapper for IgBLAST v1.9, and V/J genes and CDR3 were assigned using IMGT germline references. Any read was removed if the V/J assignment was weak (E-value above 1e-6), the CDR3 was missing, or the read contained stop codons, out-of-frame junctions, or ambiguous translated residues. V3J clonotypes were defined as sequences sharing the same inferred V gene, J gene, and CDR3 amino acid sequence. The percentage overlap between two repertoires was calculated by dividing the number of shared unique clonotypes by the size of the smaller repertoire. Richness of each repertoire was evaluated using RTK rarefaction, the Chao1 estimator, and Recon v2.1 estimates of unobserved clonotypes. For all TCRbeta clonotypes obtained by the gDNA method from several donors, generation probabilities were computed with OLGA. The table comes from immuneACCESS by way of TCRdb, which keeps in-frame sequences with V and J called. Part of the clones is missing from these tables; in studies checked, under half for an unresolved V gene and the rest for unknown reasons. D and trimming were read from the DNA, whereas the V and J calls and clone size are those reported in that table. The sample contains hundreds of thousands of clones, more than 70% of them found a single time. Around 1.8% of the sample belongs to the ten largest clones.

The donors were healthy, HIV-negative adults with no recently reported acute infections or vaccinations. Only Caucasian adults living in Nashville, Tennessee, USA were represented among the donors. CD4+ T cells were enriched by magnetic negative selection; naive cells were then positively selected on CD45RA, and the negative fraction formed the memory subset. Blood was collected by leukapheresis, and PBMCs were isolated by Ficoll-Histopaque density gradient centrifugation and then cryopreserved in liquid nitrogen vapor phase. Purity and quantity of every magnetically sorted T cell population were checked by analytical flow cytometry. From each sorted fraction, genomic DNA was isolated and quantified by UV absorbance on a Nanodrop 2000c.

Sequencing used memory CD4+ T cells sorted from blood. What the cell subset or site label conveys for this sample: CD45RA-negative fraction. The receptor was isolated from a young woman in good health. The sequence joins TRBV28 to TRBJ2-7, with 14 bases matching TRBD2. The nucleotide sequence is TGTGCCAGCAGTTTCGGGACTAGCGGGAGAACCCACGAGCAGTACTTC. The translation is CASSFGTSGRTHEQYF. The variable domain in full, with residues beyond the CDR3 obtained from the reference TRBV28 and TRBJ2-7 genes, is DVKVTQSSRYLVKRTGEKVFLECVQDMDHENMFWYRQDPGLGLRLIYFSYDVKMKEKGDIPEGYSVSREKKERFSLILESASTNQTSMYLCASSFGTSGRTHEQYFGPGTRLTVT.